This T cell receptor (beta chain) came from a study of T cells in tumors after PD-1 blockade (dated by TCRdb to between 2018 and 2021). With regard to the full study: Patients with prior checkpoint blockade, systemic immunosuppressant use, or recent radiotherapy or other anti-cancer therapy within 4 weeks were excluded. A subset of patients also received ongoing daily vismodegib 150 mg during anti-PD-1 treatment. An average of approximately 28,000 TCR templates (range roughly 500-99,264) and roughly 6,000 unique clonotypes was obtained for tumor samples, approximately 19-fold deeper than single-cell TCR sequencing. The study performed paired single-cell RNA and TCR sequencing on site-matched tumors from BCC or SCC patients before and after anti-PD-1 therapy. RECIST version 1.1 was used to evaluate clinical response. The paper's findings and limits, for the study overall: Most exhausted CD8+ clones that expanded after therapy were novel clonotypes not detected before treatment, suggesting clonal replacement instead of reinvigoration of pre-existing clones. Roughly 43% of tumor TCR clonotypes were found in blood, and some novel exhausted tumor clones appeared in pre-treatment blood, suggesting peripheral recruitment. The source of novel T cell clones was not identified, and lymphoid organs or rare unexpanded clones within the tumor or the tumor periphery could be included among the possible sources. Among expanded exhausted clones in squamous cell carcinoma, approximately 48% were novel, compared with 25% to 35% of the other expanded CD8+ clones. Clonal replacement was observed only between pre- and post-treatment samples and not between two pre-treatment samples, a pattern that was regarded as arguing against biopsy timing or location artifacts.

Worth noting for this clone: It has no known antigen specificity. Within one base of it there is no much larger clone, and no base qualities were kept.

The time point label of this sample denotes: after anti-PD-1 therapy. Tumor biopsies were site-matched, taken from the same primary tumor before and after PD-1 blockade. Pembrolizumab 200 mg every 3 weeks or cemiplimab 350 mg every 2 weeks was administered to patients. Post-treatment squamous cell carcinoma samples were collected on average 31 days after treatment start, so that early T cell dynamics were captured. Genomic DNA extracted from tumor biopsies or peripheral blood was used for bulk TCRbeta sequencing, with input ranging from roughly 616 ng to 6,500 ng. To detect rare clonotypes with greater sensitivity than single-cell TCR sequencing, bulk TCRbeta sequencing was done on the leftover biopsy material. Histologically proven advanced or metastatic basal or squamous cell carcinoma was present in all patients, all of whom were poor candidates for surgical resection. Serial tumor biopsies during anti-PD-1 treatment were taken from the 4 patients who made up the squamous cell carcinoma cohort. Fresh biopsies were taken from the primary tumor site, and part of the biopsy material was kept in RNAlater for exome and bulk TCR sequencing.

The germline V end is reduced by 3 bases and the J end by 6 bases; junction bases left unmatched: 4. Reading from cysteine to phenylalanine, the CDR3 counts 16 amino acids. The read is trimmed to its CDR3 DNA, 48 bases read in frame from base 1. Sequences SGHNT (CDR1) and YYREEE (CDR2) are obtained from the germline V gene (reference sequence). The immunoSEQ platform was used to carry out deep TCRbeta sequencing. Concerning the study's data processing: Only productive rearrangements were exported from the immunoSEQ Analyzer for further analysis. A two-sided binomial test at Bonferroni-corrected P below 0.01 was used to call clones with significant expansion or contraction between timepoints. T cell phenotypes were assigned to bulk TCRbeta clonotypes by matching the clonotypes to single-cell RNA+TCR-seq clones with the same TCRbeta sequence. Clone enrichment in tumor was calculated as tumor frequency divided by PBMC frequency from bulk TCR sequencing. TCRs were sorted with GLIPH into specificity groups, meaning clusters of distinct TCRs that share CDR3 motifs and likely recognize common antigens. Not all clones reach the TCRdb copy of this immuneACCESS table, which keeps in-frame sequences only. Checked studies attribute under half of the gap to unresolved V genes and leave the rest unexplained. That table supplies the V and J calls and clone size; D and trimming were determined from the DNA. The sample yields about 15,000 clones; roughly 70% were counted once. Around a third of the sample is held by the ten biggest clonotypes.

Material: tumor tissue, obtained after anti-PD-1 treatment. This sequence originates from a human donor with cutaneous squamous cell carcinoma. This sequence uses TRBV5-4 and TRBJ2-1, and 15 junction bases match TRBD2. The sequenced DNA: TGTGCCAGCAGCTCGGGACTAGCGGGGGGAAGCAATGAGCAGTTCTTC. Translated, this is CASSSGLAGGSNEQFF.